These T cell receptor beta chains were read from a single sample in a study of identical twins. A single record per CDR3 protein comes from TCRdb applying MiXCR to the 5' RACE reads. This sample carries fewer than 650,000 distinct CDR3 sequences, about 7.1% of them seen once, and the ten largest clones take 1.5% to 2%. These same records also appear under a second study, on yellow fever vaccine responses in identical twins.

Sequencing was done on a sample of PBMCs. These receptors were taken from a woman younger than 30 in good health. The CDR3 runs from the conserved cysteine through the conserved F or W. D genes are given only for firm matches. For some rows the clone size is stated as once, few or many, or as a class when expanded; others skip it.

V gene: TRBV20-1; J gene: TRBJ2-1; D gene: TRBD1; clone size: -; CDR3 length: 11; CDR3 protein: CSATGGHEQFF; CDR3 DNA: TGCAGTGCCACAGGGGGGCATGAGCAGTTCTTC
V gene: TRBV4-1; J gene: TRBJ1-5; D gene: -; clone size: few; CDR3 length: 16; CDR3 protein: CASSQDGRNWNQPQHF; CDR3 DNA: TGCGCCAGCAGCCAAGATGGCAGGAATTGGAATCAGCCCCAGCATTTT
V gene: TRBV11-1; J gene: TRBJ2-5; D gene: -; clone size: few; CDR3 length: 18; CDR3 protein: CASSLATVYGLREETQYF; CDR3 DNA: TGTGCCAGCAGCTTAGCGACCGTTTACGGGTTACGCGAGGAGACCCAGTACTTC
V gene: TRBV2; J gene: TRBJ2-2; D gene: -; clone size: -; CDR3 length: 15; CDR3 protein: CASSNFIVGAGELFF; CDR3 DNA: TGTGCCAGCAGTAATTTTATTGTGGGTGCCGGGGAGCTGTTTTTT
V gene: TRBV5-1; J gene: TRBJ2-2; D gene: TRBD2; clone size: few; CDR3 length: 16; CDR3 protein: CASRVAGVLQTGELFF; CDR3 DNA: TGCGCCAGCAGGGTAGCGGGAGTGCTTCAAACCGGGGAGCTGTTTTTT
V gene: TRBV7-9; J gene: TRBJ2-5; D gene: -; clone size: many; CDR3 length: 15; CDR3 protein: CASSSRQGGRETQYF; CDR3 DNA: TGTGCCAGCAGCTCACGACAGGGCGGGAGGGAGACCCAGTACTTC
V gene: TRBV20-1; J gene: TRBJ1-4; D gene: -; clone size: many; CDR3 length: 13; CDR3 protein: CSADSLANEKLFF; CDR3 DNA: TGCAGTGCGGACAGTTTGGCGAATGAAAAACTGTTTTTT
V gene: TRBV7-9; J gene: TRBJ2-2; D gene: -; clone size: -; CDR3 length: 14; CDR3 protein: CASTPPLGAGELFF; CDR3 DNA: TGTGCCAGCACCCCACCGCTTGGGGCCGGGGAGCTGTTTTTT
V gene: TRBV12-3/TRBV12-4; J gene: TRBJ1-1; D gene: -; clone size: many; CDR3 length: 12; CDR3 protein: CASSLLDSKAFF; CDR3 DNA: TGTGCCAGCAGTTTGCTGGACAGTAAAGCTTTCTTT
V gene: TRBV4-1; J gene: TRBJ1-5; D gene: -; clone size: many; CDR3 length: 13; CDR3 protein: CASSQVQTQPQHF; CDR3 DNA: TGCGCCAGCAGCCAAGTACAGACACAGCCCCAGCATTTT
V gene: TRBV15; J gene: TRBJ2-1; D gene: -; clone size: many; CDR3 length: 15; CDR3 protein: CATRQARSSYNEQFF; CDR3 DNA: TGTGCCACCCGACAGGCGAGGAGCTCCTACAATGAGCAGTTCTTC
V gene: TRBV4-1; J gene: TRBJ1-5; D gene: TRBD1; clone size: few; CDR3 length: 15; CDR3 protein: CASSHRDRESEPQHF; CDR3 DNA: TGCGCCAGCAGCCATCGAGACAGGGAATCCGAGCCCCAGCATTTT
V gene: TRBV27; J gene: TRBJ2-2; D gene: -; clone size: -; CDR3 length: 14; CDR3 protein: CASSLSRLTGELFF; CDR3 DNA: TGTGCCAGCAGTTTATCGCGACTCACCGGGGAGCTGTTTTTT
V gene: TRBV29-1; J gene: TRBJ1-3; D gene: -; clone size: few; CDR3 length: 13; CDR3 protein: CSVEQDPGNTIYF; CDR3 DNA: TGCAGCGTTGAGCAGGATCCTGGAAACACCATATATTTT
V gene: TRBV29-1; J gene: TRBJ2-4; D gene: TRBD1; clone size: -; CDR3 length: 13; CDR3 protein: CSVEGQGKNIQYF; CDR3 DNA: TGCAGCGTTGAAGGACAGGGAAAAAACATTCAGTACTTC
V gene: TRBV5-1; J gene: TRBJ1-1; D gene: -; clone size: few; CDR3 length: 12; CDR3 protein: CASSSTGNEAFF; CDR3 DNA: TGCGCCAGCAGCTCTACAGGGAATGAAGCTTTCTTT